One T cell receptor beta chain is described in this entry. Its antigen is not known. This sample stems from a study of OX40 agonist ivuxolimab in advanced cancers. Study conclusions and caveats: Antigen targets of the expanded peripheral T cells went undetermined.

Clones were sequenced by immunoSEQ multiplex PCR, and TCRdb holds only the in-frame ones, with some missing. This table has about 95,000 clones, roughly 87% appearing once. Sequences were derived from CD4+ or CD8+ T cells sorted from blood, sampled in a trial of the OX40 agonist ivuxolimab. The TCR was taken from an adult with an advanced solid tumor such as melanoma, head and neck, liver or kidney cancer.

CDR3 nucleotide sequence: TGTGCCAGCAGCTTCTGGGTCTCTATGAACACTGAAGCTTTCTTT. Translation gives CASSFWVSMNTEAFF. The chain uses TRBV7-3 and TRBJ1-1; unclear D gene. Germline CDR1 SGHTA, CDR2 FQGTGA. V dropped 3 bases and J dropped 0 bases, with 11 bases sitting between them. The CDR3 is made up of 15 amino acids.